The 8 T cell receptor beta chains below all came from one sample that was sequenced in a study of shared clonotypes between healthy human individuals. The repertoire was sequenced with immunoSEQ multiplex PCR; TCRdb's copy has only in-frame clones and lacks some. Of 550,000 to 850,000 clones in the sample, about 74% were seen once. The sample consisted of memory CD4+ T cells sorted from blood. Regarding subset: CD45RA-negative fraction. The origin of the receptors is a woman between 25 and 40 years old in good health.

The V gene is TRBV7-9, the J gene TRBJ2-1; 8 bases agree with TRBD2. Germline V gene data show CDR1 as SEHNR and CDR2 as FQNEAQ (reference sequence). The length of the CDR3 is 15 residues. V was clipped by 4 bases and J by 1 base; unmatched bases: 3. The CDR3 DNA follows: TGTGCCAGCAGCTGGAGCGGGAGTTCCTACAATGAGCAGTTCTTC. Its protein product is CASSWSGSSYNEQFF.

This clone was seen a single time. In DNA form, the CDR3 reads TGTGCCAGCAGCCAACTGGATGGGACGTTCCGAACCAGAGATGAAAAACTGTTTTTT. Translated: CASSQLDGTFRTRDEKLFF. The chain uses TRBV7-9 and TRBJ1-4; D may be TRBD1 (5 bases). CDR3 length equals 19 residues. V was cut by 5 bases and J by 6 bases, with 28 bases left in between. Germline values: CDR1 SEHNR, CDR2 FQNEAQ (reference sequence).

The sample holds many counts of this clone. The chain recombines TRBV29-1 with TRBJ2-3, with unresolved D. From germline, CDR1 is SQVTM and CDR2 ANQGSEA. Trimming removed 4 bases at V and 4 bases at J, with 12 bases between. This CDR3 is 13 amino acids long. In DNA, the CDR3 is TGCAGCGTTGGTAAGGGCTCCGCAGATACGCAGTATTTT. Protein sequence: CSVGKGSADTQYF.

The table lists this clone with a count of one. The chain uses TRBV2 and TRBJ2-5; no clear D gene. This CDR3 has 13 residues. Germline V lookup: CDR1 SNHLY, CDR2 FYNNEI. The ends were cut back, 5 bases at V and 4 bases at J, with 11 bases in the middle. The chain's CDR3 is CASSRRGSETQYF. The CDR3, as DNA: TGTGCCAGCAGTCGAAGAGGATCAGAGACCCAGTACTTC.

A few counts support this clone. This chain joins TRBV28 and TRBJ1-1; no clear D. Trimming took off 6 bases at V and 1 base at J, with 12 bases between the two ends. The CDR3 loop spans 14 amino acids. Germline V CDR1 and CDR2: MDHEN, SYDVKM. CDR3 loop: CASSPFRQNTEAFF. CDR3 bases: TGTGCCAGCAGCCCTTTCCGACAGAACACTGAAGCTTTCTTT.

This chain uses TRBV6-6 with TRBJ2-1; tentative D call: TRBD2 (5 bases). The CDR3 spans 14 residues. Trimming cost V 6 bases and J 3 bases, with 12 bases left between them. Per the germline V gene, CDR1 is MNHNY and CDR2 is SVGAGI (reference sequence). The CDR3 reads CASRSGVNYNEQFF. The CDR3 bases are TGTGCCAGCAGGAGCGGTGTAAACTACAATGAGCAGTTCTTC.

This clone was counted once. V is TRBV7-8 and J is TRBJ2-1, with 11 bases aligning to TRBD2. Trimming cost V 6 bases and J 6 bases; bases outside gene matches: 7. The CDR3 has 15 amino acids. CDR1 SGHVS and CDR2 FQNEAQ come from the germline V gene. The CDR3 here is CASSPTSGVGNEQFF. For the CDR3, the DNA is TGTGCCAGCAGTCCGACTAGCGGGGTGGGCAATGAGCAGTTCTTC.

The DNA of the CDR3 is TGTGCCTGGGCCAGGGGCGGCCAACCCTACGAGCAGTACTTC. This translates into CAWARGGQPYEQYF. V is TRBV30 and J is TRBJ2-7, with a tentative D call TRBD1 (6 bases). The CDR3 loop spans 14 amino acids. V was trimmed by 5 bases and J by 2 bases, leaving 16 bases between them. Germline V lookup: CDR1 GTSNPN, CDR2 SVGIG (reference sequence).